The 26 T cell receptor beta chains in this list originate from one sample, sequenced in a study of shared clonotypes between healthy human individuals. Profiling relied on immunoSEQ multiplex PCR, and the TCRdb table lists in-frame clones only, not all of them. The sample lists around 2.1 million clones; just over 90% were seen once. Naive-designated CD8 cells lacked CD45RO, were positively enriched for CCR7, and omitted terminally differentiated effector memory CD45RA+ cells. The specimen sequenced was naive CD8+ T cells from PBMCs. The source of these receptors is a man younger than 35 in good health. Some clones in this sample may be carry-over from other donors' samples.

This clone appeared a single time. V gene TRBV4-2 combines with J gene TRBJ2-2; a weak D match, TRBD2 (6 bases). V lost 1 base to trimming and J lost 6 bases, with 18 bases between them. In germline, CDR1 is LGHNA, CDR2 YNFKEQ. The CDR3 is 17 amino acids. In nucleotides, the CDR3 is TGTGCCAGCAGCCAAGCTGCACTAGCAGGGAGCCCCGGGGAGCTGTTTTTT. Amino acids: CASSQAALAGSPGELFF.

As to this clone: Other DNA sequences from this sample encode an identical CDR3 as well. This rearrangement joins TRBV6-5 to TRBJ2-1; tentative D call: TRBD1 (5 bases). Germline lookup yields CDR1 MNHEY and CDR2 SVGAGI. The CDR3 is 14 residues long. Trimming left V 2 bases short and J 2 bases short, with 7 bases between. The CDR3 sequence: CASSYLGAYNEQFF. The CDR3 DNA reads as TGTGCCAGCAGTTACCTAGGGGCCTACAATGAGCAGTTCTTC.

For the CDR3, the DNA is TGTGCTAGTGGTTTGACCGGGACAGACAATGAGCAGTTCTTC. This gives the protein CASGLTGTDNEQFF. The chain joins TRBV12-5 to TRBJ2-1; 7 bases align to TRBD1. Trimming took 2 bases from V and 5 from J; bases not matched to a gene: 3. This CDR3 region has 14 residues. Germline V CDR1 and CDR2: LGHNT, FRNRAP. The full variable domain, with the rest looked up from reference TRBV12-5 and TRBJ2-1, is DARVTQTPRHKVTEMGQEVTMRCQPILGHNTVFWYRQTMMQGLELLAYFRNRAPLDDSGMPKDRFSAEMPDATLATLKIQPSEPRDSAVYFCASGLTGTDNEQFFGPGTRLTVL.

This rearrangement joins TRBV27 to TRBJ2-1; 8 bases fit TRBD2. The V and J ends lost 3 bases and 6 bases, in that order; junction bases with no gene match: 4. In germline, CDR1 is MNHEY, CDR2 SMNVEV (reference sequence). The CDR3 is 14 residues long. In nucleotides, the CDR3 is TGTGCCAGCAGTTTCGTACGGGAGGGCAATGAGCAGTTCTTC. Residues: CASSFVREGNEQFF.

This clone has just one count. CDR3 amino acids: CASRKNTEAFF. The CDR3 region has the DNA TGTGCCAGCAGAAAGAACACTGAAGCTTTCTTT. The chain is built from TRBV5-8 and TRBJ1-1; D is ambiguous. CDR1 and CDR2 from the germline V gene are SGHTS and YDEGEE. Trimming cost V 5 bases and J 1 base, with 3 bases left between them. The CDR3 runs to 11 residues.

J is TRBJ1-1 and V is TRBV7-3; maybe TRBD1 (6 bases). Germline CDR1 reads SGHTA; CDR2 reads FQGTGA. The CDR3 is 14 residues long. V lost 4 bases and J 2 bases, leaving 11 bases between the germline ends. CDR3 region: CASSSLGGNTEAFF. The DNA for the CDR3 is TGTGCCAGCAGCTCACTGGGGGGCAACACTGAAGCTTTCTTT. The whole variable domain, filled in from reference TRBV7-3 and TRBJ1-1, reads GAGVSQTPSNKVTEKGKYVELRCDPISGHTALYWYRQSLGQGPEFLIYFQGTGAADDSGLPNDRFFAVRPEGSVSTLKIQRTERGDSAVYLCASSSLGGNTEAFFGQGTRLTVV.

V gene TRBV7-8 combines with J gene TRBJ2-3, with 11 bases identical to TRBD2. Germline trimming cut 2 bases from V and 3 bases from J; bases unmatched to any gene: 4. This CDR3 has 16 residues. CDR1 and CDR2 (germline): SGHVS, FQNEAQ. The CDR3 DNA reads as TGTGCCAGCAGCTTAACCAGGACTAGCGGGACAGATACGCAGTATTTT. Translated, it gives CASSLTRTSGTDTQYF.

This clone has just one count. As DNA, the CDR3 is TGTGCCAGCAGTTCATGGACTAGCGGGACTCCCTACGAGCAGTACTTC. It codes for CASSSWTSGTPYEQYF. The chain combines TRBV28 with TRBJ2-7, with TRBD2 matching 12 bases. Trimming removed 4 bases from V and 2 bases from J; junction bases left unmatched: 6. The length of the CDR3 is 16 residues. The germline V gene encodes CDR1 MDHEN and CDR2 SYDVKM.

The chain uses TRBV4-2 and TRBJ2-4; 9 bases are a match to TRBD1. Trimming cost V 0 bases and J 5 bases; bases outside gene matches: 5. Germline CDR1 is LGHNA and CDR2 is YNFKEQ. The CDR3 runs to 16 residues. The CDR3 protein is CASSQEDRQGENIQYF. The CDR3 coding sequence is TGTGCCAGCAGCCAAGAAGACCGACAGGGGGAAAACATTCAGTACTTC.

In nucleotides, the CDR3 is TGCGCCAGCAGCTCGGCGCGGGGACACAACACCGGGGAGCTGTTTTTT. Translation: CASSSARGHNTGELFF. The chain carries TRBV5-1 and TRBJ2-2; D may be TRBD1 or TRBD2 (6 bases each). V was trimmed by 3 bases and J by 2 bases, leaving 14 bases between them. The CDR3 runs to 16 residues. The germline gives CDR1 SGHRS, CDR2 YFSETQ.

The J gene is TRBJ2-3, the V gene TRBV6-1; D is perhaps TRBD1 (6 bases). The V and J ends lost 4 bases and 5 bases respectively, with 13 bases between them. The CDR3 sequence is 14 residues long. CDR1 is MNHNS, CDR2 SASEGT, per germline. The CDR3 DNA reads TGTGCCAGCAGTGGGACAGTGAGGGGAGATACGCAGTATTTT. This encodes CASSGTVRGDTQYF.

The chain has TRBV27 and TRBJ2-1, with 7 bases identical to TRBD1. This CDR3 is 17 amino acids long. From germline, CDR1 is MNHEY and CDR2 SMNVEV (reference sequence). V lost 1 base, J lost 4 bases, and 10 bases stayed unmatched. CDR3 loop: CASSLLFGTAKYNEQFF. DNA for the CDR3: TGTGCCAGCAGTTTATTATTCGGGACAGCTAAGTACAATGAGCAGTTCTTC.

The V gene is TRBV11-2, the J gene TRBJ2-7; D is uncertain. Germline V gene lookup returns CDR1 SGHAT and CDR2 FQNNGV. This CDR3 contains 15 residues. Trimming left V 3 bases short and J 4 bases short, with 16 bases between. The CDR3 nucleotides are TGTGCCAGCAGCTTGGTAAGGCTCCGGGCGTACGAGCAGTACTTC. Encoded protein: CASSLVRLRAYEQYF.

This clone was recorded once. Other DNA sequences from this sample encode an identical CDR3 as well. The gene calls are TRBV9 and TRBJ2-7, with D tentatively TRBD2 (6 bases). V was shortened by 0 bases and J by 5 bases, with 9 bases between the two germline ends. CDR3 length: 13 amino acids. Germline values: CDR1 SGDLS, CDR2 YYNGEE. CDR3 DNA sequence: TGTGCCAGCAGCGTAGGCGGGGAGGACGAGCAGTACTTC. Protein sequence: CASSVGGEDEQYF.

The V gene is TRBV7-9, the J gene TRBJ2-7; a weak D match, TRBD1 (5 bases). Trimming cost V 5 bases and J 4 bases, with 12 bases left between them. This CDR3 has 13 amino acids. The germline gives CDR1 SEHNR, CDR2 FQNEAQ (reference sequence). In DNA, the CDR3 is TGTGCCAGCAGCCGAGTGACAGTTTACGAGCAGTACTTC. Residues: CASSRVTVYEQYF.

There are a few counts of this clone. V usage is TRBV6-5 and J usage is TRBJ1-5; D not resolved. V gave up 5 bases and J gave up 7 bases, with 18 bases separating them. The CDR3 length is 15 residues. CDR1 is MNHEY and CDR2 is SVGAGI in the germline V gene. CDR3 in amino acids: CASSPTRGGWQPQHF. The CDR3 coding sequence is TGTGCCAGCAGTCCCACACGGGGTGGTTGGCAGCCCCAGCATTTT.

This chain uses TRBV7-9 with TRBJ2-7; TRBD1 matches 7 bases. Trimming at V came to 3 bases and at J to 2 bases, leaving 13 bases not matched to a gene. The CDR3 totals 17 residues. CDR1 and CDR2 (germline): SEHNR, FQNEAQ (reference sequence). DNA for the CDR3: TGTGCCAGCAGCTTCTTCCCCGTCCGGGACAGCACCTACGAGCAGTACTTC. This codes for CASSFFPVRDSTYEQYF.

The V and J genes are TRBV27 and TRBJ2-3; no definite D call. V was cut by 6 bases and J by 8 bases, with 9 bases left in between. Germline values: CDR1 MNHEY, CDR2 SMNVEV (reference sequence). The CDR3 contains 11 residues. In DNA, the CDR3 is TGTGCCAGCAGCATAGGTGGTACGCAGTATTTT. Translation: CASSIGGTQYF.

J is TRBJ2-1 and V is TRBV28, with 9 bases matching TRBD1. V lost 6 bases, J lost 0 bases, and 9 bases stayed unmatched. CDR3 length equals 17 residues. Germline CDR1 MDHEN, CDR2 SYDVKM. As DNA, the CDR3 is TGTGCCAGCAGCCGGGACAGGGCCCTATTCTCCTACAATGAGCAGTTCTTC. It is translated as CASSRDRALFSYNEQFF. The full variable domain, in which reference TRBV28 and TRBJ2-1 provide the parts outside the CDR3, is DVKVTQSSRYLVKRTGEKVFLECVQDMDHENMFWYRQDPGLGLRLIYFSYDVKMKEKGDIPEGYSVSREKKERFSLILESASTNQTSMYLCASSRDRALFSYNEQFFGPGTRLTVL.

The chain carries TRBV27 and TRBJ2-3; D possibly corresponds to TRBD1 (6 bases). Trimming removed 1 base from V and 3 bases from J, with 14 bases in between. The germline V gene encodes CDR1 MNHEY and CDR2 SMNVEV (reference sequence). The length of the CDR3 is 16 residues. CDR3 sequence (DNA): TGTGCCAGCAGTTTATTAGGCAGGGGTAGTACAGATACGCAGTATTTT. It specifies CASSLLGRGSTDTQYF.

The chain uses TRBV7-8 and TRBJ2-1, with D maybe TRBD2 (5 bases). This CDR3 has 16 residues. CDR1 and CDR2 from the germline V gene are SGHVS and FQNEAQ. The V and J ends lost 4 bases and 6 bases respectively, with 19 bases between them. The CDR3 DNA reads TGTGCCAGCAGCTCCACCTACGTCGGACTCCTCAATGAGCAGTTCTTC. Translated, it gives CASSSTYVGLLNEQFF.

This sequence joins TRBV7-9 and TRBJ2-2, with 9 bases matching TRBD1. The CDR3 length is 13 residues. The germline gives CDR1 SEHNR, CDR2 FQNEAQ (reference sequence). Unmatched junction bases numbered 0, after V lost 5 bases and J lost 5 bases. The CDR3 DNA reads TGTGCCAGCAGCGACAGGGGGACCGGGGAGCTGTTTTTT. This gives the protein CASSDRGTGELFF.

The rearrangement links TRBV7-6 to TRBJ2-2; D is unresolved. The CDR3 is 14 residues long. Looked up from germline, CDR1 is SGHVS and CDR2 is FNYEAQ. V lost 4 bases, J lost 6 bases, and 12 bases lay in between. DNA of the CDR3: TGTGCCAGCAGCTCTCCCGGACGGCCCGGGGAGCTGTTTTTT. Its translation: CASSSPGRPGELFF.

V gene TRBV4-3 combines with J gene TRBJ2-5; D may match TRBD1 or TRBD2 (5 bases each). With 0 bases removed from V and 6 bases from J, the gap between germline ends came to 11 bases. CDR1 and CDR2 (germline): LGHNA, YSLEER. The CDR3 sequence is 14 residues long. The CDR3 nucleotides are TGCGCCAGCAGCCAAGACCGGGACGAGCAGACCCAGTACTTC. Its protein product is CASSQDRDEQTQYF.

The V gene is TRBV28, the J gene TRBJ2-7, with D possibly TRBD2 on 5 matching bases. The V end was cut by 7 bases, the J end by 0 bases, with 19 bases between. The CDR3 is made up of 16 amino acids. CDR1 and CDR2 (germline): MDHEN, SYDVKM. Here the CDR3 reads CASTREGTPYSYEQYF. Here the CDR3 DNA reads TGTGCCAGCACCCGAGAGGGTACCCCCTACTCCTACGAGCAGTACTTC.

The chain links TRBV28 to TRBJ2-7, with D maybe TRBD2 (6 bases). Trimming shortened V by 2 bases and J by 7 bases, and 18 bases separated the two germline ends. The CDR3 contains 15 residues. From germline, CDR1 is MDHEN and CDR2 SYDVKM. The DNA for the CDR3 is TGTGCCAGCAGTTTAATGACGGGAGTAAGAAGGGAGCAGTACTTC. It translates to CASSLMTGVRREQYF.